These 2 T cell receptor beta chains were all obtained from the same sample, sequenced in a study of blood T cell repertoires in COVID-19. Profiled with immunoSEQ multiplex PCR; TCRdb holds only in-frame clones, not every one. The sample lists some 38,000 clones; around 83% were seen once. Sequences were obtained from peripheral blood. The receptors derive from a man in his 60s with active or convalescent COVID-19.

The chain is built from TRBV5-1 and TRBJ2-5, with D possibly matching TRBD1 (5 bases). V shed 4 bases and J shed 1 base, with 14 bases lying between them. The CDR3 length is 15 residues. Germline CDR1 is SGHRS and CDR2 is YFSETQ. The CDR3, as DNA: TGCGCCAGCAGCCTAACAGACAGAACCCAAGAGACCCAGTACTTC. Translated: CASSLTDRTQETQYF.

This chain joins TRBV10-3 and TRBJ1-3; D gene ambiguous. This CDR3 contains 14 residues. Trimming left V 2 bases short and J 2 bases short, with 7 bases between. Germline V gene sequence: CDR1 ENHRY, CDR2 SYGVKD. In nucleotides, the CDR3 is TGTGCCATCAGTGAGCATCCAGCTGGAAACACCATATATTTT. Amino acids: CAISEHPAGNTIYF.